The next 21 T cell receptor beta chains were all read from a single sample in a study of high-grade serous ovarian cancer treatment subgroups. Profiled with immunoSEQ multiplex PCR; TCRdb holds only in-frame clones, not every one. The sample lists thousands of clones; about 62% were seen once. Tumor samples were taken before definitive surgery or chemotherapy. The sample consisted of tumor tissue. All receptors come from a human donor with high-grade serous ovarian cancer.

DNA for the CDR3: TGTGCCAGCAGCGTATTAGGACTAGCGGGGGACGAGCAGTACTTC. It specifies CASSVLGLAGDEQYF. V usage is TRBV9 and J usage is TRBJ2-7, with 13 bases matching TRBD2. CDR3 length equals 15 residues. Germline V gives CDR1 SGDLS, CDR2 YYNGEE. V lost 1 base and J lost 5; bases outside the gene matches: 3.

This chain joins TRBV11-3 and TRBJ1-1, with D tentatively TRBD1 (5 bases). The V gene lost 4 bases and the J gene lost 5 bases, with 11 bases spanning the gap. This CDR3 contains 13 residues. In germline, CDR1 is SGHNT, CDR2 YENEEA. The CDR3 bases are TGTGCCAGCAGCTCGGCCGGGGGGACTGAAGCTTTCTTT. This encodes CASSSAGGTEAFF.

The chain links TRBV5-1 to TRBJ1-4; D not certain. The V end was cut by 0 bases, the J end by 8 bases, with 11 bases between. Germline loops: CDR1 SGHRS, CDR2 YFSETQ. This CDR3 has 14 residues. In nucleotides, the CDR3 is TGCGCCAGCAGCTTGGTGCATGCGCACGAAAAACTGTTTTTT. Residues: CASSLVHAHEKLFF.

This sequence joins TRBV9 and TRBJ2-1; tentative D call: TRBD2 (6 bases). The germline V gene has CDR1 SGDLS and CDR2 YYNGEE. This CDR3 comprises 14 residues. Between the trimmed V and J ends, which lost 4 bases and 6 bases, there was a span of 14 bases. Here the CDR3 DNA reads TGTGCCAGCAGCCCCCAGGAGGGCTCCAATGAGCAGTTCTTC. It is translated as CASSPQEGSNEQFF. The full variable domain, its missing parts supplied by reference TRBV9 and TRBJ2-1, is DSGVTQTPKHLITATGQRVTLRCSPRSGDLSVYWYQQSLDQGLQFLIQYYNGEERAKGNILERFSAQQFPDLHSELNLSSLELGDSALYFCASSPQEGSNEQFFGPGTRLTVL.

The chain has TRBV28 and TRBJ1-5; D is ambiguous. Germline CDR1 is MDHEN and CDR2 is SYDVKM. This CDR3 region has 14 residues. With 2 bases removed from V and 5 bases from J, the gap between germline ends came to 10 bases. CDR3 bases: TGTGCCAGCAGTTTAATCGATACAGATCAGCCCCAGCATTTT. Amino acids: CASSLIDTDQPQHF.

The V gene is TRBV19, the J gene TRBJ1-5; no clear D gene. V lost 3 bases and J 5 bases, leaving 17 bases between the germline ends. The CDR3 runs 16 residues. CDR1 is LNHDA, CDR2 SQIVND, per germline (reference sequence). The CDR3 DNA is TGTGCCAGTAGTATCCTCCCGAGAGGACTACATCAGCCCCAGCATTTT. Residues: CASSILPRGLHQPQHF.

The gene calls are TRBV7-9 and TRBJ2-3; D is undetermined. CDR1 and CDR2 (germline): SEHNR, FQNEAQ (reference sequence). The CDR3 loop spans 17 amino acids. The V gene lost 5 bases and the J gene lost 0 bases, with 18 bases spanning the gap. The CDR3 sequence is CASSGALPFTSTDTQYF. CDR3 nucleotide sequence: TGTGCCAGCAGCGGCGCACTCCCTTTCACTAGCACAGATACGCAGTATTTT.

DNA for the CDR3: TGCGCCAGCAGCCGAGGTTCGACCCGCCAAGAGACCCAGTACTTC. Amino acid sequence: CASSRGSTRQETQYF. V is TRBV4-1 and J is TRBJ2-5; no definite D call. Germline CDR1 MGHRA, CDR2 YSYEKL. Deletions cut 4 bases from V and 1 base from J, with 13 bases between. The CDR3 length is 15 residues.

V usage is TRBV21-1 and J usage is TRBJ1-2; TRBD1 is taken as the D call from the table, unchecked against the DNA. TRBV21-1 is labeled a pseudogene. CDR3 size: 14 residues. The CDR3 DNA is TGTGCCAGCAGCATCCTGACAGATAACTATGGCTACACCTTC. This gives the protein CASSILTDNYGYTF.

The chain carries TRBV6-1 and TRBJ1-1; perhaps TRBD1 as D (5 bases). The germline CDR1 and CDR2 sequences are MNHNS and SASEGT. The CDR3 is made up of 15 amino acids. The V end was cut by 5 bases, the J end by 5 bases, with 18 bases between. In DNA form, the CDR3 reads TGTGCCAGCAGTCCTTATAACCTGGGGGGAACTGAAGCTTTCTTT. It translates to CASSPYNLGGTEAFF.

Sample share makes this clone medium-sized (0.01 to 0.1%). The chain carries TRBV7-9 and TRBJ2-1; D gene unclear. Germline V gives CDR1 SEHNR, CDR2 FQNEAQ (reference sequence). This CDR3 has 12 amino acids. The V end lost 0 bases, the J end lost 10 bases, and 7 bases lay between the germline ends. CDR3 sequence: CASSLANWEQFF. For the CDR3, the DNA is TGTGCCAGCAGCTTAGCGAACTGGGAGCAGTTCTTC.

About this clone itself: Different DNA sequences within this sample yield the same CDR3. The chain carries TRBV6-4 and TRBJ1-1; D gene unclear. The CDR3 covers 13 residues. The V end lost 8 bases, the J end lost 1 base, and 11 bases lay between the germline ends. Per the germline V gene, CDR1 is MRHNA and CDR2 is SNTAGT. CDR3 nucleotide sequence: TGTGCCAGCCGAAGGACGGGGAACACTGAAGCTTTCTTT. The encoded protein is CASRRTGNTEAFF.

In this sample, this clone turned up a few times. This sequence joins TRBV28 and TRBJ1-5, with 7 bases matching TRBD1. From germline, CDR1 is MDHEN and CDR2 SYDVKM. J lost 1 base, V lost 5 bases, and 8 bases had no gene match. This CDR3 is 16 amino acids long. The CDR3 nucleotides are TGTGCCAGCAGTAAGAACAGGGGAGGGAGCAATCAGCCCCAGCATTTT. As protein: CASSKNRGGSNQPQHF. Supplemented by reference TRBV28 and TRBJ1-5, the full variable domain reads DVKVTQSSRYLVKRTGEKVFLECVQDMDHENMFWYRQDPGLGLRLIYFSYDVKMKEKGDIPEGYSVSREKKERFSLILESASTNQTSMYLCASSKNRGGSNQPQHFGDGTRLSIL.

The chain carries TRBV10-3 and TRBJ1-2, with D possibly matching TRBD1 (5 bases). The CDR3 totals 12 residues. CDR1 and CDR2 from the germline V gene are ENHRY and SYGVKD. Between the trimmed V and J ends, which lost 6 bases and 11 bases, there was a span of 16 bases. The CDR3 reads CAIRGTGLPYTF. The CDR3 coding sequence is TGTGCCATCAGGGGGACGGGGCTACCGTACACCTTC.

The chain links TRBV5-4 to TRBJ2-5, with TRBD2 as a possible D gene (5 bases). Germline V gives CDR1 SGHNT, CDR2 YYREEE (reference sequence). This CDR3 has 15 residues. Trimming removed 1 base from V and 5 bases from J, with 15 bases in between. Here the CDR3 reads CASSLFSLGGETQYF. The CDR3 DNA is TGTGCCAGCAGCTTGTTTTCCTTGGGCGGGGAGACCCAGTACTTC.

This chain uses TRBV5-1 with TRBJ2-7; perhaps TRBD2 as D (5 bases). Germline loops: CDR1 SGHRS, CDR2 YFSETQ. The CDR3 has 14 residues. Trimming took 5 bases from V and 2 from J, leaving 14 bases between them. CDR3 region: CASSRGTGTYEQYF. CDR3 coding DNA: TGCGCCAGCAGTCGGGGAACTGGCACCTACGAGCAGTACTTC.

This chain connects TRBV5-4 to TRBJ1-1, with TRBD1 as a possible D gene (5 bases). V was trimmed by 0 bases and J by 7 bases, leaving 10 bases between them. Germline CDR1 SGHNT, CDR2 YYREEE (reference sequence). The CDR3 consists of 13 residues. CDR3 residues: CASSLGWQGEAFF. In DNA form, the CDR3 reads TGTGCCAGCAGCTTGGGGTGGCAGGGTGAAGCTTTCTTT.

This chain links TRBV5-1 with TRBJ2-7; TRBD2 agrees at 10 bases. The CDR3 is made up of 13 amino acids. V dropped 6 bases and J dropped 1; count of bases not matched to a gene: 1. Germline CDR1 reads SGHRS; CDR2 reads YFSETQ. CDR3 residues: CASKAGGSYEQYF. The CDR3 DNA is TGCGCCAGCAAAGCGGGAGGGTCCTACGAGCAGTACTTC.

The CDR3 DNA is TGCGCCAGCAGCTTCAGCGGGGGCACAGATACGCAGTATTTT. Protein sequence: CASSFSGGTDTQYF. The V call is TRBV5-1, the J call TRBJ2-3; 7 bases agree with TRBD2. This CDR3 is built from 14 residues. V shed 2 bases, J shed 1 base, and the junction held 1 base outside the gene matches. Germline CDR1 and CDR2: SGHRS and YFSETQ.

This rearrangement joins TRBV7-2 to TRBJ2-5; TRBD1 matches 8 bases. Matching the DNA end better, TRBJ2-7 makes the J call doubtful. Germline V gene lookup returns CDR1 SGHTA and CDR2 FQGNSA. CDR3 length: 14 amino acids. The CDR3 bases are TGTGCCAGCAGCGCCGACAGGGGATCGTACGAGCAGTACTTC. It translates to CASSADRGSYEQYF.

This sequence joins TRBV11-1 and TRBJ2-3; the D is unclear. Germline V gives CDR1 SGHAT, CDR2 FQDESV (reference sequence). The V end lost 0 bases, the J end lost 0 bases, and 7 bases lay between the germline ends. The CDR3 runs to 15 residues. CDR3: CASSLAGYSTDTQYF. CDR3 nucleotides: TGTGCCAGCAGCTTAGCGGGCTATAGCACAGATACGCAGTATTTT.